This T cell receptor (beta chain) was observed in a study of blood T cells in healthy people across ages. General study points: Bulk PBMC profiling left naive and antigen-experienced comparisons inconclusive.

CDR1 and CDR2 (germline): SGHTA, FQGNSA. The V and J ends lost 5 bases and 1 base respectively, with 15 bases between them. CDR3 length: 15 amino acids. Of note for this clonotype: Its specificity is not known.

A second PCR, run for roughly 7 to 11 cycles, used a sample-barcoded 5' primer plus a J-beta primer mix. TCRdb called the 5' RACE reads again in MiXCR, with one record for every CDR3 protein. Altogether approximately 360,000 distinct CDR3 sequences are present, about half being singletons, with the ten largest covering about 54%. The sample was blood. The receptor's source is a man aged 60 to 69 in good health. This chain uses TRBV7-2 with TRBJ2-7; a possible D gene is TRBD1 (5 bases). In DNA form, the CDR3 reads TGTGCCAGCAGCGGGTGGTCAGGGTTTTCCTACGAGCAGTACTTC. Its protein is CASSGWSGFSYEQYF.